This is a list of T cell receptor beta chains from one sample in a study of spatial heterogeneity in lung cancer. One entry per CDR3 protein results from TCRdb running MiXCR on the 5' RACE reads. The table lists about 23,000 distinct CDR3 sequences, under 7.5% of them singletons. The sample in question was lung tumor tissue, obtained at surgery. All receptors derive from a male donor with early-stage non-small cell lung cancer. CDR3s include the opening cysteine and the closing phenylalanine or tryptophan. A D gene is named only where the DNA matches it firmly. Only some rows state a clone size, as once, few, many or a class for expanded clones.

CDR3 protein,CDR3 DNA,clone size,D gene,J gene,V gene
CASSLLAGAGELFF,TGTGCCAGCAGTTTACTAGCGGGTGCCGGGGAGCTGTTTTTT,many,TRBD2,TRBJ2-2,TRBV12-3/TRBV12-4
CASSNPTIRDSYEQYF,TGTGCCAGCAGTAACCCCACAATACGCGACTCCTACGAGCAGTACTTC,many,-,TRBJ2-7,TRBV2
CASSLWTGYSQPQHF,TGTGCCAGCAGCCTGTGGACAGGGTATAGTCAGCCCCAGCATTTT,many,TRBD1,TRBJ1-5,TRBV5-6
CASSPPGGGNTQYF,TGTGCCAGCAGCCCTCCGGGGGGAGGAAATACGCAGTATTTT,many,TRBD2,TRBJ2-3,TRBV6-5
CASSFDRGETQYF,TGTGCCAGCAGCTTTGACAGGGGAGAGACCCAGTACTTC,few,TRBD1,TRBJ2-5,TRBV7-2
CASSLNIGGAETQYF,TGTGCCAGCAGCCTCAATATAGGGGGCGCAGAGACCCAGTACTTC,many,TRBD1,TRBJ2-5,TRBV7-2
CSARVREDYNQPQHF,TGCAGTGCTAGAGTGAGGGAAGATTACAATCAGCCCCAGCATTTT,many,-,TRBJ1-5,TRBV20-1
CASSRGLAGTDTQYF,TGTGCCAGCAGTAGGGGACTAGCTGGGACAGATACGCAGTATTTT,many,TRBD2,TRBJ2-3,TRBV12-3/TRBV12-4
CASSLRGSSYNEQFF,TGTGCCAGCAGCTTACGTGGAAGCTCCTACAATGAGCAGTTCTTC,many,-,TRBJ2-1,TRBV11-2
CASSLQAENYGYTF,TGCGCCAGCAGCTTGCAGGCAGAAAACTATGGCTACACCTTC,-,-,TRBJ1-2,TRBV5-1
CKCLERLVMNTEAFF,TGCAAGTGCTTAGAACGGCTTGTCATGAACACTGAAGCTTTCTTT,-,-,TRBJ1-1,TRBV20-1
CASSLGPQQYF,TGCGCCAGCAGCTTAGGGCCGCAGCAGTACTTC,many,-,TRBJ2-7,TRBV5-1
CASSARTYTGELFF,TGTGCCAGCAGTGCCCGGACTTACACCGGGGAGCTGTTTTTT,few,-,TRBJ2-2,TRBV2
CATLTGEAKNIQYF,TGCGCCACCTTAACAGGGGAGGCCAAAAACATTCAGTACTTC,few,TRBD1,TRBJ2-4,TRBV23-1
CASSQETGHLSGANVLTF,TGCGCCAGCAGCCAAGAAACGGGACACCTCTCTGGGGCCAACGTCCTGACTTTC,-,-,TRBJ2-6,TRBV4-3
CASSPGAGELFF,TGTGCCAGCAGCCCAGGGGCCGGGGAGCTGTTTTTT,many,-,TRBJ2-2,TRBV6-1
CASSLYTGDHEQYF,TGTGCCAGCAGCTTGTACACAGGGGACCACGAGCAGTACTTC,many,TRBD1,TRBJ2-7,TRBV7-3
CASSLQSLNTEAFF,TGTGCCAGCAGCTTACAGAGCCTGAACACTGAAGCTTTCTTT,many,-,TRBJ1-1,TRBV7-2
CASSGSGTSEHNEQFF,TGTGCCAGCAGCGGCTCCGGGACTAGCGAGCACAATGAGCAGTTCTTC,-,TRBD2,TRBJ2-1,TRBV9
CASSLLGGGDTQYF,TGTGCCAGCAGCCTTCTGGGAGGAGGGGATACGCAGTATTTT,medium-sized,-,TRBJ2-3,TRBV28
CASSLAGGQGVEQYF,TGCGCCAGCAGCTTGGCCGGGGGACAGGGAGTCGAGCAGTACTTC,few,TRBD1,TRBJ2-7,TRBV5-1
CASSYYPPPGQTEAFF,TGTGCCAGCAGTTACTACCCACCCCCGGGGCAGACTGAAGCTTTCTTT,many,-,TRBJ1-1,TRBV6-5
CASSPPGGTGYTF,TGTGCCAGCAGCCCACCGGGAGGGACCGGCTACACCTTC,-,-,TRBJ1-2,TRBV3-1
CATSREWGRGNQPQHF,TGTGCCACCAGCAGAGAATGGGGGCGAGGCAATCAGCCCCAGCATTTT,-,-,TRBJ1-5,TRBV15
CASSTGGPDTQYF,TGTGCCAGCAGTACGGGCGGGCCAGATACGCAGTATTTT,many,-,TRBJ2-3,TRBV7-3
CASSPTGISGANVLTF,TGTGCCAGCAGCCCTACAGGGATCTCAGGGGCCAACGTCCTGACTTTC,medium-sized,-,TRBJ2-6,TRBV28
CASSRANVLTDTQYF,TGTGCCAGCAGCCGAGCGAATGTCCTGACAGATACGCAGTATTTT,few,-,TRBJ2-3,TRBV12-3/TRBV12-4
CASHGAGANVLTF,TGTGCCTCCCATGGAGCCGGGGCCAACGTCCTGACTTTC,many,-,TRBJ2-6,TRBV5-4
CASSTPGLAEPDTQYF,TGTGCCAGCAGTACGCCGGGACTAGCGGAACCAGATACGCAGTATTTT,many,TRBD2,TRBJ2-3,TRBV6-2/TRBV6-3
CASSAWTGGGDTQYF,TGTGCCAGTAGTGCCTGGACAGGGGGCGGAGATACGCAGTATTTT,many,TRBD1,TRBJ2-3,TRBV19
CASSQDGSGGGNQPQHF,TGCGCCAGCAGCCAAGATGGGTCAGGGGGGGGCAATCAGCCCCAGCATTTT,medium-sized,TRBD1,TRBJ1-5,TRBV4-1
CASRSSGARNSPLHF,TGTGCCAGCAGGTCCTCCGGGGCGAGGAATTCACCCCTCCACTTT,many,-,TRBJ1-6,TRBV2
CASSLDPSYGYTF,TGTGCCAGCAGCTTAGACCCAAGCTATGGCTACACCTTC,many,-,TRBJ1-2,TRBV7-2
CASSRAHHTQYF,TGTGCCAGCTCCAGGGCCCACCATACGCAGTATTTT,many,-,TRBJ2-3,TRBV25-1
CASRRSLAGGTDTQYF,TGTGCCAGCCGCCGGTCGCTAGCGGGAGGCACAGATACGCAGTATTTT,many,TRBD2,TRBJ2-3,TRBV7-2
CSGRQETYTEAFF,TGCAGCGGCCGACAGGAGACTTACACTGAAGCTTTCTTT,many,-,TRBJ1-1,TRBV29-1
CASSSRTGRVFEQYF,TGTGCCAGCAGTTCCCGGACGGGCCGTGTCTTTGAGCAGTACTTC,few,-,TRBJ2-7,TRBV12-3/TRBV12-4
CSASGFRGYEQYF,TGCAGTGCTAGTGGGTTTAGGGGCTACGAGCAGTACTTC,many,-,TRBJ2-7,TRBV20-1
CSAPQGGSYNEQFF,TGCAGTGCCCCACAGGGGGGGTCCTACAATGAGCAGTTCTTC,many,-,TRBJ2-1,TRBV20-1
CASSQELDFQYF,TGTGCCAGCAGCCAAGAGCTCGACTTCCAGTACTTC,many,-,TRBJ2-5,TRBV3-1
CAGVEGLGPDTQYF,TGTGCCGGAGTGGAGGGGCTGGGACCAGATACGCAGTATTTT,many,-,TRBJ2-3,TRBV7-9
CASKGGLRRYEQYF,TGTGCCAGCAAAGGGGGTTTGAGACGGTACGAGCAGTACTTC,many,-,TRBJ2-7,TRBV28
CSASTPDRGGETQYF,TGCAGTGCTTCCACCCCGGACAGGGGAGGAGAGACCCAGTACTTC,many,TRBD1,TRBJ2-5,TRBV20-1
CSATGTSGSGMYEQYF,TGCAGTGCTACCGGGACTAGCGGGAGTGGGATGTACGAGCAGTACTTC,many,TRBD2,TRBJ2-7,TRBV20-1